This T cell receptor beta chain is from a study of glioma-infiltrating T cells. Amplification of TCR alpha and beta CDR3 regions from RNA used iRepertoire nested multiplex PCR. Input was roughly 100-450 ng of tissue mRNA or PBMC total RNA. TCRdb re-called the multiplex PCR reads through MiXCR, storing one row per CDR3 protein. The table includes approximately 140,000 distinct CDR3 sequences, approximately 26% detected once. General study points: Only very few CDR3 sequences appeared in both tissue and blood. Above-expected tissue-blood divergence occurred in all gliomas, most in low-grade ones.

The ends lost 6 bases at V and 6 bases at J; junction bases unmatched: 5. Germline values: CDR1 MNHEY, CDR2 SVGAGI. CDR3 length equals 13 residues. A note on this clonotype: Antigen specificity is unknown. Possible read error: a much larger clone is one base away.

Source material: glioma tissue, nonneoplastic brain tissue, or PBMCs (not recorded which). This clonotype was obtained from a human donor with low-grade glioma or glioblastoma, undergoing nonglioma brain surgery, or in good health (not recorded which). This chain joins TRBV6-5 and TRBJ2-5, with 9 bases identical to TRBD1. This CDR3 is CASSKGTGKTQYF. The CDR3, as DNA: TGTGCCAGCAGCAAGGGGACAGGGAAGACCCAGTACTTC.